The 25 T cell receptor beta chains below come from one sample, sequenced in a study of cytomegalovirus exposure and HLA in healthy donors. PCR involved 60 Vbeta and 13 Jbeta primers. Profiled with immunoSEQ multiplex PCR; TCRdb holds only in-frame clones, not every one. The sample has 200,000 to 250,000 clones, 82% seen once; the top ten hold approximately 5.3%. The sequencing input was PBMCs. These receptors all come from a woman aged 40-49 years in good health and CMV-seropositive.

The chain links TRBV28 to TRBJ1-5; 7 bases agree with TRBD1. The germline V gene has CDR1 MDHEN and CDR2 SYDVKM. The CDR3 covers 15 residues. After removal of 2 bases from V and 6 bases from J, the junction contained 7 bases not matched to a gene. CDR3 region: CASSLPSGGSQPQHF. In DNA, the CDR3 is TGTGCCAGCAGTTTACCGTCAGGGGGGAGTCAGCCCCAGCATTTT.

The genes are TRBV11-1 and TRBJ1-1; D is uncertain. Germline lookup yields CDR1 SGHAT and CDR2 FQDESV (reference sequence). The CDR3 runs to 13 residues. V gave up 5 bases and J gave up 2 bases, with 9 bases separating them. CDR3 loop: CASSPTVNTEAFF. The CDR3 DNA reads TGTGCCAGCAGCCCAACAGTAAACACTGAAGCTTTCTTT.

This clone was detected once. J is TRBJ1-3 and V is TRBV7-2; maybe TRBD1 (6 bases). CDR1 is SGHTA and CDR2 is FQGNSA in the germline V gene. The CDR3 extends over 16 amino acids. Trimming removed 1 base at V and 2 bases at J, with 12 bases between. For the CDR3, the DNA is TGTGCCAGCAGCTTAGGGAACAGGGTAACTGGAAACACCATATATTTT. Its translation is CASSLGNRVTGNTIYF.

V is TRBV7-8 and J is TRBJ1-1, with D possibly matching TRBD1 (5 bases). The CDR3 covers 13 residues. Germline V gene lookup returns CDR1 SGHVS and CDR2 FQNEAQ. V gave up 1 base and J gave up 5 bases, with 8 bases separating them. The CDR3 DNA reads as TGTGCCAGCAGCTTAGTCCGGGGGACTGAAGCTTTCTTT. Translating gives CASSLVRGTEAFF.

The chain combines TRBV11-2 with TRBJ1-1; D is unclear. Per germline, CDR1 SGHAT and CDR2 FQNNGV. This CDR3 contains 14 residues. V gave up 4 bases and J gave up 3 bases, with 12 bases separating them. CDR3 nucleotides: TGTGCCAGCAGCTCGGGAGGTGGGCACACTGAAGCTTTCTTT. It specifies CASSSGGGHTEAFF.

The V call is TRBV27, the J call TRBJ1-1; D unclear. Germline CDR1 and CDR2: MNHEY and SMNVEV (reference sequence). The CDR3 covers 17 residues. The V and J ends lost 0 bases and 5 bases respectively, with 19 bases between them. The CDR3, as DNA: TGTGCCAGCAGTTTATCGTCATACGGATTTCGGGGAACTGAAGCTTTCTTT. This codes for CASSLSSYGFRGTEAFF.

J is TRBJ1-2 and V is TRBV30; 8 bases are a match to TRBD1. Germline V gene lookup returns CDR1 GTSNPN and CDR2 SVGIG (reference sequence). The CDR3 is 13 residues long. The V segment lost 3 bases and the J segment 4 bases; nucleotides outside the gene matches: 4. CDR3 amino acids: CAWSGDRIYGYTF. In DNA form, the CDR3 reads TGTGCCTGGAGCGGGGACAGGATCTATGGCTACACCTTC.

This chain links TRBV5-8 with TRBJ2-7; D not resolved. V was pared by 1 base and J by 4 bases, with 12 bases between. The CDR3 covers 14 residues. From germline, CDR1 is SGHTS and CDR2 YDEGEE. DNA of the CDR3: TGTGCCAGCAGCTTGTCTTTAGTATATTACGAGCAGTACTTC. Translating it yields CASSLSLVYYEQYF.

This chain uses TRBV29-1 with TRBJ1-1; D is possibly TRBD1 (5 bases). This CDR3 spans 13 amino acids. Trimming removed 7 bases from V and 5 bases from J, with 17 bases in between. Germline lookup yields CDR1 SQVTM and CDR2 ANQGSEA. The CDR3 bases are TGCAGCGCCAGTCGGGGGTTAGGGACTGAAGCTTTCTTT. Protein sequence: CSASRGLGTEAFF. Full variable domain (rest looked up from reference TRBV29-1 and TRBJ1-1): SAVISQKPSRDICQRGTSLTIQCQVDSQVTMMFWYRQQPGQSLTLIATANQGSEATYESGFVIDKFPISRPNLTFSTLTVSNMSPEDSSIYLCSASRGLGTEAFFGQGTRLTVV.

CDR3 nucleotide sequence: TGTGCCAGCAGCTACACAGGTTCTAGCAATCAGCCCCAGCATTTT. Protein product: CASSYTGSSNQPQHF. V and J are TRBV5-6 and TRBJ1-5, with D perhaps matching TRBD1 (5 bases). CDR3 length: 15 residues. With 3 bases removed from V and 0 bases from J, the gap between germline ends came to 10 bases. Germline-derived CDR1 and CDR2 are SGHDT and YYEEEE.

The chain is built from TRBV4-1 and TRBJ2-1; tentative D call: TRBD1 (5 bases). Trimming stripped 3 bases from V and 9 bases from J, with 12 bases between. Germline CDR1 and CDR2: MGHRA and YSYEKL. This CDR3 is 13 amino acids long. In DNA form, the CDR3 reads TGCGCCAGCAGCCAGTACAATGGGGCTGAGCAGTTCTTC. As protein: CASSQYNGAEQFF.

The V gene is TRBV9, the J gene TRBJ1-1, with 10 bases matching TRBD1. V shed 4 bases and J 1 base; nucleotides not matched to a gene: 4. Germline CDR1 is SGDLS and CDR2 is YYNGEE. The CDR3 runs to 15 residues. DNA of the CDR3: TGTGCCAGCAGCTCCGGACAGGGGGGGAACACTGAAGCTTTCTTT. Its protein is CASSSGQGGNTEAFF.

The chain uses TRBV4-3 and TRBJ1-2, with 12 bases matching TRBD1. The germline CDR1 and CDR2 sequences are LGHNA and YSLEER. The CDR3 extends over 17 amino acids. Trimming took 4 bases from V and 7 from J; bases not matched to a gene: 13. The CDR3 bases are TGCGCCAGCAGCCCAGGGGTTCCGGGACAGGGGGCAGGTGGCTACACCTTC. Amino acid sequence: CASSPGVPGQGAGGYTF.

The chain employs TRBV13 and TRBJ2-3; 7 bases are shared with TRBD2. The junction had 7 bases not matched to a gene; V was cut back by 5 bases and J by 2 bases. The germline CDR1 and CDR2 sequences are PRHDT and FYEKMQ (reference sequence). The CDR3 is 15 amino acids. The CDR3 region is CASSRGLVATDTQYF. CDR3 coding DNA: TGTGCCAGCAGCCGTGGACTAGTTGCCACAGATACGCAGTATTTT.

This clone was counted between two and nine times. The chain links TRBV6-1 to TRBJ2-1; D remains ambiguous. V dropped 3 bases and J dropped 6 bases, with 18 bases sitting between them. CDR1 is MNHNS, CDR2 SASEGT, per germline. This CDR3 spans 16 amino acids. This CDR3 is CASSELDRTPSNEQFF. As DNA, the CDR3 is TGTGCCAGCAGTGAGCTAGATCGAACCCCGTCCAATGAGCAGTTCTTC.

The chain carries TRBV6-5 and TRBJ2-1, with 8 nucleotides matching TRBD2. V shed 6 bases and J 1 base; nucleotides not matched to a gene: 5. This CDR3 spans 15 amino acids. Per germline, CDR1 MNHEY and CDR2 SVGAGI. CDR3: CASRPGGRSYNEQFF. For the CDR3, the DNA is TGTGCCAGCAGGCCAGGCGGGAGGTCCTACAATGAGCAGTTCTTC.

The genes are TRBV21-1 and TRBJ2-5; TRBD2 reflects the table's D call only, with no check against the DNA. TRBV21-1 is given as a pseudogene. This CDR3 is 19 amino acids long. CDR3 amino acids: CASSFSSASGGTYQETQYF. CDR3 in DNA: TGTGCCAGCAGCTTCTCTTCGGCTAGCGGGGGAACGTACCAAGAGACCCAGTACTTC.

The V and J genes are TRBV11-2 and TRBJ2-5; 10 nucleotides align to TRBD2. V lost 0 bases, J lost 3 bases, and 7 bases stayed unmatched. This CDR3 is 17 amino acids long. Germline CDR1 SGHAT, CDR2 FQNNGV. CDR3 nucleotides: TGTGCCAGCAGCTTAGAATCTTTGCTAGCGGGGGAAGAGACCCAGTACTTC. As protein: CASSLESLLAGEETQYF.

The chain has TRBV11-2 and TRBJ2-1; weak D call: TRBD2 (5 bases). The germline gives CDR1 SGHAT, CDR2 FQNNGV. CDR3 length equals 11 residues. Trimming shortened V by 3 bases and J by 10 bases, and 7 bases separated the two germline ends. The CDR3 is CASSFSDEQFF. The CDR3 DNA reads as TGTGCCAGCAGCTTTAGCGACGAGCAGTTCTTC.

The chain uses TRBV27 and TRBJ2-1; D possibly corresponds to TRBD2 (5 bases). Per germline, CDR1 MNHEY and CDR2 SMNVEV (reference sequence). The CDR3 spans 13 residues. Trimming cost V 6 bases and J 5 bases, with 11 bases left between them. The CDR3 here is CASRGRLNNEQFF. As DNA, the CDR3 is TGTGCCAGCAGGGGGAGACTTAACAATGAGCAGTTCTTC.

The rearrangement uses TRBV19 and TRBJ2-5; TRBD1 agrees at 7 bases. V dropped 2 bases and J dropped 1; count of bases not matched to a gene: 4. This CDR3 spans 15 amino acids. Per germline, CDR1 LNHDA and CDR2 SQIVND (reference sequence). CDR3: CASSISRGTQETQYF. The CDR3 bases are TGTGCCAGTAGTATAAGCAGGGGGACCCAAGAGACCCAGTACTTC.

The CDR3 reads CASSLQYRAGGLDTQYF. CDR3 DNA sequence: TGTGCCAGCAGCTTACAATACCGAGCGGGGGGGTTAGATACGCAGTATTTT. V is TRBV7-2 and J is TRBJ2-3, with 10 bases lining up with TRBD2. The CDR3 contains 17 residues. V trimming: 2 bases; J trimming: 5 bases; junction bases outside the gene matches: 10. Per the germline V gene, CDR1 is SGHTA and CDR2 is FQGNSA.

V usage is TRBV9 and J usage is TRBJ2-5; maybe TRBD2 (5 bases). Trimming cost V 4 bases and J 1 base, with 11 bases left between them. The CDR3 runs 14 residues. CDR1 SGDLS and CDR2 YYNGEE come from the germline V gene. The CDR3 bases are TGTGCCAGCAGCTACGGACTTCTCCAAGAGACCCAGTACTTC. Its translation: CASSYGLLQETQYF.

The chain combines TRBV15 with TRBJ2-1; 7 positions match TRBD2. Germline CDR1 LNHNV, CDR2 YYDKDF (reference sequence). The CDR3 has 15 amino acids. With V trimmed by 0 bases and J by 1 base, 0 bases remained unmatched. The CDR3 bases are TGTGCCACCAGCAGAGACGGGGGGTCCTACAATGAGCAGTTCTTC. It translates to CATSRDGGSYNEQFF.

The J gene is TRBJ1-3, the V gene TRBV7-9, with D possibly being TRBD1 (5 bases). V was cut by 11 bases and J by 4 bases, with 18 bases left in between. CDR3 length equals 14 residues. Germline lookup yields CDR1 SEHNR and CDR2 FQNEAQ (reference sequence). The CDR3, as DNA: TGTGCCTCCTCGGGGGGGAAGGCCGGAAACACCATATATTTT. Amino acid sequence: CASSGGKAGNTIYF.